A selection of T cell receptor beta chains follows, all from one sample in a study of OX40 agonist ivuxolimab in advanced cancers. Produced via immunoSEQ multiplex PCR; TCRdb's table is partial and in-frame only. Here the sample spans roughly 57,000 clones, approximately 79% being singletons. Here the sequenced sample was CD4+ or CD8+ T cells sorted from blood, taken in a trial of the OX40 agonist ivuxolimab. Receptor source: an adult with an advanced solid tumor such as melanoma, head and neck, liver or kidney cancer. Both conserved end residues are part of each CDR3. The D gene is left open where the match is weak. Clone size is stated in some rows and not others, as once, few, many or a class when expanded.

J gene: TRBJ1-4; V gene: TRBV7-2; D gene: TRBD1; clone size: .; CDR3 DNA: TGTGCCAGCAGCCCGGGGACAGGCCGAACTAATGAAAAACTGTTTTTT; CDR3 protein: CASSPGTGRTNEKLFF
J gene: TRBJ1-5; V gene: TRBV28; D gene: .; clone size: .; CDR3 DNA: TGTGCCATTTCAAAACCAGGGTTGAGTCAGCCCCAGCATTTT; CDR3 protein: CAISKPGLSQPQHF
J gene: TRBJ2-7; V gene: TRBV28; D gene: TRBD1; clone size: .; CDR3 DNA: TGTGCCAGCAGTTTATTGGGGACAGGAAGCTCCTACGAGCAGTACTTC; CDR3 protein: CASSLLGTGSSYEQYF
J gene: TRBJ2-6; V gene: TRBV27; D gene: TRBD1; clone size: .; CDR3 DNA: TGTGCCAGCAGTTCCCCTGGACAGGAGAGATTCTCTGGGGCCAACGTCCTGACTTTC; CDR3 protein: CASSSPGQERFSGANVLTF
J gene: TRBJ1-2; V gene: TRBV5-1; D gene: .; clone size: .; CDR3 DNA: TGCGCCAGCAGACCAGGGGACTATGGCTACACCTTC; CDR3 protein: CASRPGDYGYTF
J gene: TRBJ2-1; V gene: TRBV5-5; D gene: .; clone size: .; CDR3 DNA: TGTGCCAGCAGCCAAGGTCTAGCGCGGCACAATGAGCAGTTCTTC; CDR3 protein: CASSQGLARHNEQFF
J gene: TRBJ2-5; V gene: TRBV7-9; D gene: .; clone size: .; CDR3 DNA: TGTGCCAGCAGCCCAGCGGTGACCCAGTACTTC; CDR3 protein: CASSPAVTQYF
J gene: TRBJ2-3; V gene: TRBV4-3; D gene: TRBD2; clone size: .; CDR3 DNA: TGCGCCAGCAGCCAAGATTCAAAGGGGACTAGCGGGGGTAGCGATACGCAGTATTTT; CDR3 protein: CASSQDSKGTSGGSDTQYF
J gene: TRBJ1-2; V gene: TRBV9; D gene: .; clone size: .; CDR3 DNA: TGTGCCAGCAGCCCCCCCTTAGGGATCGACCCCTATGGCTACACCTTC; CDR3 protein: CASSPPLGIDPYGYTF
J gene: TRBJ1-4; V gene: TRBV4-1; D gene: TRBD1; clone size: .; CDR3 DNA: TGCGCCAGCAGCCGAAGACAGGGCCTCAATGAAAAACTGTTTTTT; CDR3 protein: CASSRRQGLNEKLFF
J gene: TRBJ2-7; V gene: TRBV13; D gene: .; clone size: .; CDR3 DNA: TGTGCCAGCAGCGTCCTCTCCTACGAGCAGTACTTC; CDR3 protein: CASSVLSYEQYF
J gene: TRBJ2-7; V gene: TRBV18; D gene: .; clone size: .; CDR3 DNA: TGTGCCAGCTCACCACCGTGGAGGGAAAGCTTAAACGAGCAGTACTTC; CDR3 protein: CASSPPWRESLNEQYF
J gene: TRBJ1-5; V gene: TRBV28; D gene: .; clone size: .; CDR3 DNA: TGTGCCAGTTGGACTCCGGGCCAGCCCCAGCATTTT; CDR3 protein: CASWTPGQPQHF
J gene: TRBJ2-7; V gene: TRBV5-1; D gene: .; clone size: .; CDR3 DNA: TGCGCCAGCAGCTTGGGGCGCTACGAGCAGTACTTC; CDR3 protein: CASSLGRYEQYF
J gene: TRBJ2-7; V gene: TRBV25-1; D gene: TRBD1; clone size: once; CDR3 DNA: TGTGCCAGCAGTGTACAGGGGATCGACGAGCAGTACTTC; CDR3 protein: CASSVQGIDEQYF
J gene: TRBJ1-2; V gene: TRBV5-8; D gene: .; clone size: .; CDR3 DNA: TGTGCCAGTACCTTGGTGGGGCCCTCCACCTTC; CDR3 protein: CASTLVGPSTF
J gene: TRBJ1-3; V gene: TRBV5-1; D gene: TRBD1; clone size: .; CDR3 DNA: TGCGCCAGCAGCTCCCGACAGGGGAGCTCTGGAAACACCATATATTTT; CDR3 protein: CASSSRQGSSGNTIYF
J gene: TRBJ1-3; V gene: TRBV29-1; D gene: .; clone size: few; CDR3 DNA: TGCAGCGTTGGGTCAGGAGCGGGAGGAAACACCATATATTTT; CDR3 protein: CSVGSGAGGNTIYF
J gene: TRBJ1-2; V gene: TRBV19; D gene: TRBD1; clone size: .; CDR3 DNA: TGTGCCAGTAGCGACAGGGGGCTAAACGCCTATGGCTACACCTTC; CDR3 protein: CASSDRGLNAYGYTF
J gene: TRBJ2-7; V gene: TRBV6-6; D gene: .; clone size: .; CDR3 DNA: TGTGCCAGCAGCATTTCAGGGGTCAGCTCCTACGAGCAGTACTTC; CDR3 protein: CASSISGVSSYEQYF
J gene: TRBJ1-2; V gene: TRBV30; D gene: .; clone size: .; CDR3 DNA: TGTGCCTGGAGTGTCGGGGACGGAGGCGCGAGTGGCTACACCTTC; CDR3 protein: CAWSVGDGGASGYTF
J gene: TRBJ2-5; V gene: TRBV15; D gene: TRBD2; clone size: few; CDR3 DNA: TGTGCCACCAGCAGTCTTGGGGGACTAGCGGGAGGACAAGAGACCCAGTACTTC; CDR3 protein: CATSSLGGLAGGQETQYF
J gene: TRBJ1-1; V gene: TRBV7-8; D gene: .; clone size: .; CDR3 DNA: TGTGCCAGCAGCTTACTAGCCAGTAACACTGAAGCTTTCTTT; CDR3 protein: CASSLLASNTEAFF
J gene: TRBJ1-3; V gene: TRBV13; D gene: TRBD1; clone size: .; CDR3 DNA: TGTGCCAGCAGCTGGGACAGGAGCTCTGGAAACACCATATATTTT; CDR3 protein: CASSWDRSSGNTIYF
J gene: TRBJ2-4; V gene: TRBV7-2; D gene: .; clone size: once; CDR3 DNA: TGTGCCAGCAGCTCCTTCGGCAACATTCAGTACTTC; CDR3 protein: CASSSFGNIQYF
J gene: TRBJ2-3; V gene: TRBV28; D gene: .; clone size: .; CDR3 DNA: TGTGCCAGCAGCTCCGGGAGATCATATACGCAGTATTTT; CDR3 protein: CASSSGRSYTQYF
J gene: TRBJ1-1; V gene: TRBV7-2; D gene: .; clone size: .; CDR3 DNA: TGTGCCAGCAGCCCCCACCAGGGGCGGGGCACTGAAGCTTTCTTT; CDR3 protein: CASSPHQGRGTEAFF
J gene: TRBJ2-5; V gene: TRBV30; D gene: TRBD2; clone size: once; CDR3 DNA: TGTGCCTGGACGGAAGGGCTAGCGGGAGGCCATGAGACCCAGTACTTC; CDR3 protein: CAWTEGLAGGHETQYF
J gene: TRBJ1-1; V gene: TRBV5-1; D gene: .; clone size: once; CDR3 DNA: TGCGCCAGCAGCGCTCAGGGATCTGGTAGTGAAGCTTTCTTT; CDR3 protein: CASSAQGSGSEAFF
J gene: TRBJ1-4; V gene: TRBV7-9; D gene: .; clone size: .; CDR3 DNA: TGTGCCAGCAGCACTATCGGGGGTTTGGATGAAAAACTGTTTTTT; CDR3 protein: CASSTIGGLDEKLFF
J gene: TRBJ2-5; V gene: TRBV6-1; D gene: TRBD1; clone size: once; CDR3 DNA: TGTGCCAGCAGTGGACAGGGGGCAGGGGAGACCCAGTACTTC; CDR3 protein: CASSGQGAGETQYF
J gene: TRBJ2-1; V gene: TRBV18; D gene: .; clone size: .; CDR3 DNA: TGTGCCAGCTCCAGGACAGACTACAATGAGCAGTTCTTC; CDR3 protein: CASSRTDYNEQFF
J gene: TRBJ1-2; V gene: TRBV6-6; D gene: TRBD1; clone size: .; CDR3 DNA: TGTGCCAGCAGTTCCCTCAAGACAGGGAGCTACACCTTC; CDR3 protein: CASSSLKTGSYTF
J gene: TRBJ2-1; V gene: TRBV7-2; D gene: TRBD2; clone size: .; CDR3 DNA: TGTGCCAGCAGACGAAGGGCTAGCGGAAACAATGAGCAGTTCTTC; CDR3 protein: CASRRRASGNNEQFF
J gene: TRBJ2-4; V gene: TRBV2; D gene: .; clone size: .; CDR3 DNA: TGTGCCAGCATACCTCAGGGGATAGCCAAAAACATTCAGTACTTC; CDR3 protein: CASIPQGIAKNIQYF